This is a list of T cell receptor beta chains from one sample in a study of blood T cell repertoires in COVID-19. Clones were sequenced by immunoSEQ multiplex PCR, and TCRdb holds only the in-frame ones, with some missing. Among over 85,000 clones listed, 75% to 85% were seen once. Sequencing was carried out using peripheral blood. These receptors were taken from a man between 65 and 79 years old with acute or convalescent COVID-19. Each CDR3 is given with its conserved first and last residue. Each record gives: J gene, V gene, clone size, D gene, CDR3 DNA, CDR3 protein. D genes are given only for firm matches. Size is stated for part of the rows, as once, few or many counts, or as a class when the clone is expanded.

j_gene: TRBJ2-3
v_gene: TRBV18
abundance: .
d_gene: TRBD2
CDR3nt: TGTGCCAGCTCACCTACTAGCGGCACAGATACGCAGTATTTT
CDR3aa: CASSPTSGTDTQYF

j_gene: TRBJ1-4
v_gene: TRBV21-1
abundance: .
d_gene: .
CDR3nt: TGTGCCAGCAGCCTCTCGGGACAGGGGGCGGGAGCTAATGAAAAACTGTTTTTT
CDR3aa: CASSLSGQGAGANEKLFF

j_gene: TRBJ1-3
v_gene: TRBV14
abundance: .
d_gene: TRBD1
CDR3nt: TGTGCCAGCAGCCACCTCCCCCTAGACAGGGGGCAAGGAAACACCATATATTTT
CDR3aa: CASSHLPLDRGQGNTIYF

j_gene: TRBJ2-3
v_gene: TRBV18
abundance: .
d_gene: .
CDR3nt: TGTGCCAGCTCACCAGCGAGCGGGACAGATACGCAGTATTTT
CDR3aa: CASSPASGTDTQYF

j_gene: TRBJ1-1
v_gene: TRBV5-6
abundance: .
d_gene: .
CDR3nt: TGTGCCACCAACAGGTGGGTGAACACTGAAGCTTTCTTT
CDR3aa: CATNRWVNTEAFF

j_gene: TRBJ2-7
v_gene: TRBV7-2
abundance: .
d_gene: .
CDR3nt: TGTGCCAGCACCTCGGGGGCTAGCGGCTGGAGCGAGCAGTACTTC
CDR3aa: CASTSGASGWSEQYF

j_gene: TRBJ1-5
v_gene: TRBV6-5
abundance: .
d_gene: TRBD1
CDR3nt: TGTGCCAGCAGTTTGGGACAGGGTTTTCAGCCCCAGCATTTT
CDR3aa: CASSLGQGFQPQHF

j_gene: TRBJ1-3
v_gene: TRBV4-2
abundance: .
d_gene: .
CDR3nt: TGTGCCAGCAGCCAACCGGGGGGCTCTGGAAACACCATATATTTT
CDR3aa: CASSQPGGSGNTIYF

j_gene: TRBJ1-3
v_gene: TRBV7-2
abundance: few
d_gene: .
CDR3nt: TGTGCCAGCAGCCGGGGCTCTGGAAACACCATATATTTT
CDR3aa: CASSRGSGNTIYF

j_gene: TRBJ2-1
v_gene: TRBV7-8
abundance: once
d_gene: TRBD2
CDR3nt: TGTGCCAGCAGCCTAGGACTAGCGGGGACAGGTGAGCAGTTCTTC
CDR3aa: CASSLGLAGTGEQFF

j_gene: TRBJ2-5
v_gene: TRBV9
abundance: .
d_gene: .
CDR3nt: TGTGCCAGCAGCGTAGGGATAGCGGCCAGCGAGACCCAGTACTTC
CDR3aa: CASSVGIAASETQYF

j_gene: TRBJ2-5
v_gene: TRBV10-3
abundance: once
d_gene: .
CDR3nt: TGTGCCATCAGTGAGTCCCCCCAGAACCAAGAGACCCAGTACTTC
CDR3aa: CAISESPQNQETQYF

j_gene: TRBJ2-3
v_gene: TRBV19
abundance: .
d_gene: TRBD1
CDR3nt: TGTGCCAGTGCCCCTAGGACAGGGGTCGCAGATACGCAGTATTTT
CDR3aa: CASAPRTGVADTQYF

j_gene: TRBJ2-1
v_gene: TRBV11-3
abundance: .
d_gene: .
CDR3nt: TGTGCCAGCAGCCCCCCGGGCAGGGGATCATACAATGAGCAGTTCTTC
CDR3aa: CASSPPGRGSYNEQFF

j_gene: TRBJ2-5
v_gene: TRBV7-2
abundance: .
d_gene: .
CDR3nt: TGTGCCAGCAGCAGCAGCGGGCAAGAGACCCAGTACTTC
CDR3aa: CASSSSGQETQYF

j_gene: TRBJ2-7
v_gene: TRBV7-2
abundance: .
d_gene: TRBD2
CDR3nt: TGTGCCAGCAGCTTAGACGTTGGAGGCGGGAGGGTCCAGTACTTC
CDR3aa: CASSLDVGGGRVQYF

j_gene: TRBJ2-3
v_gene: TRBV4-1
abundance: few
d_gene: TRBD2
CDR3nt: TGCGCCAGCAGCCAGGTTCCGGGACTAGCGGGAGGTCCGGTTACAGATACGCAGTATTTT
CDR3aa: CASSQVPGLAGGPVTDTQYF

j_gene: TRBJ2-7
v_gene: TRBV5-1
abundance: .
d_gene: TRBD2
CDR3nt: TGCGCCAGCAGCTGGGAACTAGCGGGGGCCCTTAGGGAGCAGTACTTC
CDR3aa: CASSWELAGALREQYF

j_gene: TRBJ2-4
v_gene: TRBV6-6
abundance: .
d_gene: .
CDR3nt: TGTGCCAGCAGTTTCGGCAGGAACCCAAACATTCAGTACTTC
CDR3aa: CASSFGRNPNIQYF

j_gene: TRBJ1-3
v_gene: TRBV3-1/TRBV3-2
abundance: .
d_gene: TRBD1
CDR3nt: TGTGCCAGCAGCCAAGGCTCGACAGGGACTGGAAACACCATATATTTT
CDR3aa: CASSQGSTGTGNTIYF

j_gene: TRBJ1-1
v_gene: TRBV9
abundance: .
d_gene: TRBD1
CDR3nt: TGTGCCAGCAGCACTGGACAGGGACGGACCACTGAAGCTTTCTTT
CDR3aa: CASSTGQGRTTEAFF

j_gene: TRBJ1-6
v_gene: TRBV4-1
abundance: .
d_gene: TRBD1
CDR3nt: TGCGCCAGCAGCCAAGTTGTACAGGGGGCTGCACCCCTCCACTTT
CDR3aa: CASSQVVQGAAPLHF

j_gene: TRBJ2-2
v_gene: TRBV6-4
abundance: .
d_gene: TRBD2
CDR3nt: TGTGCCAGCAGTGCTTCGGGAGGGCCTAACACCGGGGAGCTGTTTTTT
CDR3aa: CASSASGGPNTGELFF

j_gene: TRBJ1-1
v_gene: TRBV29-1
abundance: .
d_gene: .
CDR3nt: TGCAGCGTTGGTCTGCAGTCGAACACTGAAGCTTTCTTT
CDR3aa: CSVGLQSNTEAFF

j_gene: TRBJ2-5
v_gene: TRBV25-1
abundance: .
d_gene: TRBD1
CDR3nt: TGTGCCAGCAGTGATACAGGGGGGCCTCAAGAGACCCAGTACTTC
CDR3aa: CASSDTGGPQETQYF

j_gene: TRBJ2-3
v_gene: TRBV19
abundance: .
d_gene: TRBD1
CDR3nt: TGTGCCAGTAGTTTGACAGGGACGCACACAGATACGCAGTATTTT
CDR3aa: CASSLTGTHTDTQYF

j_gene: TRBJ1-1
v_gene: TRBV6-5
abundance: .
d_gene: .
CDR3nt: TGTGCCAGCAGCCCGGTACTGAACACTGAAGCTTTCTTT
CDR3aa: CASSPVLNTEAFF

j_gene: TRBJ2-5
v_gene: TRBV19
abundance: once
d_gene: .
CDR3nt: TGTGCCAGTAGTCCGGGAGCCGAAGAGACCCAGTACTTC
CDR3aa: CASSPGAEETQYF

j_gene: TRBJ2-7
v_gene: TRBV20-1
abundance: .
d_gene: .
CDR3nt: TGCAGTGCTCCCAGACTGGCTGGGCAGTACTTC
CDR3aa: CSAPRLAGQYF

j_gene: TRBJ1-4
v_gene: TRBV5-1
abundance: .
d_gene: TRBD1
CDR3nt: TGCGCCAGCAGTGACAGGGGCATTGGTGAAAAACTGTTTTTT
CDR3aa: CASSDRGIGEKLFF

j_gene: TRBJ2-7
v_gene: TRBV11-1
abundance: .
d_gene: TRBD1
CDR3nt: TGTGCCAGCAGCCGCCGGGACAGACCCTACGAGCAGTACTTC
CDR3aa: CASSRRDRPYEQYF

j_gene: TRBJ1-1
v_gene: TRBV10-3
abundance: few
d_gene: .
CDR3nt: TGTGCCATCAGTGAGTCGGTCCAGGGAAACACTGAAGCTTTCTTT
CDR3aa: CAISESVQGNTEAFF

j_gene: TRBJ2-7
v_gene: TRBV2
abundance: once
d_gene: TRBD2
CDR3nt: TGTGCCAGCAGTAGCCCAGCGGGAGATCAAGCGCAGTACTTC
CDR3aa: CASSSPAGDQAQYF

j_gene: TRBJ1-2
v_gene: TRBV9
abundance: .
d_gene: .
CDR3nt: TGTGCCAGCAGCCCCTGGAAAGGGGCGTTTGGCTACACCTTC
CDR3aa: CASSPWKGAFGYTF

j_gene: TRBJ2-1
v_gene: TRBV7-6
abundance: .
d_gene: TRBD2
CDR3nt: TGTGCCAGCAGCTTAAATGCTGGCGGGAGCTCCTACAATGAGCAGTTCTTC
CDR3aa: CASSLNAGGSSYNEQFF

j_gene: TRBJ1-5
v_gene: TRBV28
abundance: few
d_gene: .
CDR3nt: TGTGCCAGCAGTTTATCAGGGAGCAATCAGCCCCAGCATTTT
CDR3aa: CASSLSGSNQPQHF

j_gene: TRBJ1-2
v_gene: TRBV19
abundance: .
d_gene: .
CDR3nt: TGTGCCAGTATTGGTTCGCGCGGCGCCCCATTTGGCTACACCTTC
CDR3aa: CASIGSRGAPFGYTF

j_gene: TRBJ1-4
v_gene: TRBV9
abundance: .
d_gene: .
CDR3nt: TGTGCCAGCAGCGTAGCTTCCTATCCCGGGACAGAAAAACTGTTTTTT
CDR3aa: CASSVASYPGTEKLFF

j_gene: TRBJ2-3
v_gene: TRBV28
abundance: .
d_gene: TRBD2
CDR3nt: TGTGCCAGCAGTTTACTGGGACTAGCGGGTACAGATACGCAGTATTTT
CDR3aa: CASSLLGLAGTDTQYF

j_gene: TRBJ1-1
v_gene: TRBV18
abundance: .
d_gene: TRBD1
CDR3nt: TGTGCCAGCTCACCGCCCTCGACAGGGGGAGAAGCTTTCTTT
CDR3aa: CASSPPSTGGEAFF

j_gene: TRBJ2-7
v_gene: TRBV11-2
abundance: few
d_gene: .
CDR3nt: TGTGCCAGCAGCTTAGATCTCGGCACAGCCGTAAGTTTCGAGCAGTACTTC
CDR3aa: CASSLDLGTAVSFEQYF

j_gene: TRBJ2-1
v_gene: TRBV18
abundance: .
d_gene: .
CDR3nt: TGTGCCAGCTCACCATCCAGCGGTAGGGTGTCCTACAATGAGCAGTTCTTC
CDR3aa: CASSPSSGRVSYNEQFF

j_gene: TRBJ2-5
v_gene: TRBV27
abundance: once
d_gene: TRBD2
CDR3nt: TGTGCCAGCGGCGGACTAGCGGGATCAGAGACCCAGTACTTC
CDR3aa: CASGGLAGSETQYF

j_gene: TRBJ1-2
v_gene: TRBV30
abundance: .
d_gene: TRBD1
CDR3nt: TGTGCCTGGAGAAACGGTCTACAGGGGTATGGCTACACCTTC
CDR3aa: CAWRNGLQGYGYTF